A single sample is the source of the 2 T cell receptor beta chains below, sequenced in a study of OX40 agonist ivuxolimab in advanced cancers. The library was built by means of the immunoSEQ multiplex PCR assay. In TCRdb, the immuneACCESS table is reduced to in-frame sequences with V and J assigned. These tables do not hold every clone; where another copy was compared, an unresolved V gene accounts for under half, and the others remain unexplained. The sample has tens of thousands of clones on record, around 83% of them singletons. The ten largest clones represent 27% of the sample. The sequences come from CD4+ or CD8+ T cells sorted from blood, collected in a trial of the OX40 agonist ivuxolimab. The receptors shown here come from an adult with an advanced solid tumor such as melanoma, head and neck, liver or kidney cancer.

The chain combines TRBV29-1 with TRBJ2-6; the match to TRBD1 covers 9 bases. V shed 4 bases, J shed 1 base, and the junction held 11 bases outside the gene matches. The V gene's germline CDR1 is SQVTM and CDR2 ANQGSEA. CDR3 length equals 18 residues. For the CDR3, the DNA is TGCAGCGTTGTCATCCGGGACAGGGATACGTCTGGGGCCAACGTCCTGACTTTC. Protein product: CSVVIRDRDTSGANVLTF.

This chain connects TRBV19 to TRBJ2-3, with TRBD1 matching over 7 bases. This CDR3 has 15 amino acids. With 3 bases clipped from V and 0 bases from J, the junction kept 3 bases outside the gene matches. Germline CDR1 LNHDA, CDR2 SQIVND (reference sequence). The CDR3 sequence: CASSMGTVSTDTQYF. The CDR3 region has the DNA TGTGCCAGTAGTATGGGGACAGTAAGCACAGATACGCAGTATTTT. The full variable domain, with the rest looked up from reference TRBV19 and TRBJ2-3, is DGGITQSPKYLFRKEGQNVTLSCEQNLNHDAMYWYRQDPGQGLRLIYYSQIVNDFQKGDIAEGYSVSREKKESFPLTVTSAQKNPTAFYLCASSMGTVSTDTQYFGPGTRLTVL.